A selection of T cell receptor beta chains follows, all from one sample in a study of blood T cell repertoires in COVID-19. Some clones are missing from TCRdb's copy, which holds only in-frame ones; the method was immunoSEQ multiplex PCR. Seen here are under 200,000 clones, 60% to 80% observed once, and the top ten hold 2.8%. The sequenced sample was peripheral blood. The origin of the receptors is a man in his 70s with acute or convalescent COVID-19. Each CDR3 is given with its conserved first and last residue. The order of the fields is D gene, J gene, CDR3 length, V gene, clone size, CDR3 DNA, CDR3 protein. The D gene is left open where the match is weak. Clone size, where shown, is once, few, many, or a class for clones that have expanded.

>TRBD2|TRBJ2-1|17|TRBV5-5|-
TGTGCCAGCAGCTTGGGCCTGAGGACTAGTTCCTACAATGAGCAGTTCTTC
CASSLGLRTSSYNEQFF
>-|TRBJ2-5|16|TRBV5-1|many
TGCGCCAGCAGCTTGGCCCCGCGGGGTTTGGGAGAGACCCAGTACTTC
CASSLAPRGLGETQYF
>-|TRBJ2-3|19|TRBV21-1|-
TGTGCCAGCAGCCTACAACGGACTAGCGGGAGGGCAAGCACAGATACGCAGTATTTT
CASSLQRTSGRASTDTQYF
>-|TRBJ1-6|14|TRBV4-1|-
TGCGCCAGCAGCCGGGCCTTTGATAATTCACCCCTCCACTTT
CASSRAFDNSPLHF
>-|TRBJ2-3|15|TRBV7-7|-
TGTGCCTCCAGCGCCGGGAGATCTTCCACAGATACGCAGTATTTT
CASSAGRSSTDTQYF
>TRBD1|TRBJ1-2|14|TRBV7-9|-
TGTGCCAGCAGCTTTAGCAGGGGGCTTTCTGGCTACACCTTC
CASSFSRGLSGYTF
>-|TRBJ2-2|15|TRBV9|-
TGTGCCAGCAGTTCCGGGACACATAACACCGGGGAGCTGTTTTTT
CASSSGTHNTGELFF
>-|TRBJ1-1|14|TRBV10-1|once
TGCGCCAGCAGTCGGCAGGAGCAGGGCACTGAAGCTTTCTTT
CASSRQEQGTEAFF
>TRBD1|TRBJ1-1|15|TRBV6-5|-
TGTGCCAGCAGCCCAATGGGACAGGGCGAACCTGAAGCTTTCTTT
CASSPMGQGEPEAFF
>TRBD2|TRBJ2-1|14|TRBV28|-
TGTGCCGCAAGGACTAGCGGGAGTGTCGGTGAGCAGTTCTTC
CAARTSGSVGEQFF
>-|TRBJ1-1|14|TRBV6-5|-
TGTGCCAGCAGTTTTACAGGGTTTAACACTGAAGCTTTCTTT
CASSFTGFNTEAFF
>-|TRBJ2-2|13|TRBV9|-
TGTGCCAGCAGCCCTCTCCCGACCGGGGAGCTGTTTTTT
CASSPLPTGELFF
>-|TRBJ2-7|10|TRBV5-1|few
TGCGCCAGCCCCACCTACGAGCAGTACTTC
CASPTYEQYF
>-|TRBJ1-4|15|TRBV5-1|-
TGCGCCAGCAGAGTTACAGGGACAACTAATGAAAAACTGTTTTTT
CASRVTGTTNEKLFF
>-|TRBJ1-1|14|TRBV5-8|-
TGTGCCAGCAGCCGGTGGGCCCTTAACACTGAAGCTTTCTTT
CASSRWALNTEAFF
>TRBD1|TRBJ1-4|15|TRBV5-1|once
TGCGCCAGCAGCTTGGCCGGGACAGGATCTGAAAAACTGTTTTTT
CASSLAGTGSEKLFF
>TRBD2|TRBJ2-7|14|TRBV2|-
TGTGCCAGCAAAGTCTCTAGCGGGACCTACGAGCAGTACTTC
CASKVSSGTYEQYF
>-|TRBJ1-1|14|TRBV15|once
TGTGCCACCAGCAGACCCAGTGGGAACACTGAAGCTTTCTTT
CATSRPSGNTEAFF
>-|TRBJ1-1|12|TRBV29-1|-
TGCAGCGTTTCCGTAGGAGGGCCTGAAGCTTTCTTT
CSVSVGGPEAFF
>-|TRBJ2-3|11|TRBV7-8|-
TGTGCCACAGGGATCACAGATACGCAGTATTTT
CATGITDTQYF
>-|TRBJ1-4|14|TRBV5-1|-
TGCGCCAGCAGTCGAAGATTAGGAGGTGAAAAACTGTTTTTT
CASSRRLGGEKLFF
>TRBD2|TRBJ2-2|17|TRBV5-6|few
TGTGCCAGCAGCTTGGTTAGCGGGAGGGATTACACCGGGGAGCTGTTTTTT
CASSLVSGRDYTGELFF
>-|TRBJ1-1|14|TRBV3-1/TRBV3-2|few
TGTGCCAGCAGCCAAGAGGATCGGGTCACTGAAGCTTTCTTT
CASSQEDRVTEAFF